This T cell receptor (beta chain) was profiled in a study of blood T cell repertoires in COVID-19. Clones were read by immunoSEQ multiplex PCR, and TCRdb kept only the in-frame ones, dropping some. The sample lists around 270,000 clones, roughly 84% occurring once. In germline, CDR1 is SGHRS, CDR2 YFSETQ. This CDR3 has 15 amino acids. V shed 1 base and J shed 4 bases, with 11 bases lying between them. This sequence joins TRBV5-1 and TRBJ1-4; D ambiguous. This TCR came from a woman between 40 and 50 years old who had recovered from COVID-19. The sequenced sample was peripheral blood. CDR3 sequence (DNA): TGCGCCAGCAGCTTGAGTGGGCAGAATAATGAAAAACTGTTTTTT. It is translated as CASSLSGQNNEKLFF.